This T cell receptor (beta chain) was profiled in a study of molecular identifiers for immune sequencing clone quantification. Study in general: Five aliquots were made in replicates from the RNA of around 20,000 or 100,000 naive CD8 cells, and four were sequenced.

This CDR3 region has 12 residues. The germline V gene has CDR1 GTSNPN and CDR2 SVGIG (reference sequence). Trimming left V 2 bases short and J 6 bases short, with 9 bases between. Methods described previously, with TCR primers listed, were used for bulk TCR libraries. TCRdb ran MiXCR on the PCR reads and lists one entry per CDR3 protein. The table has approximately 550,000 distinct CDR3 sequences, around 25% seen once; the top ten hold 0.76%. This clonotype was observed a handful of times. No antigen is known for it. The study, taken as a whole, reports: Clonotypes surpassing 20 RNA copies contained over 97% of effector molecules, versus under 1% in naive cells. Detecting spiked Jurkat TCR RNA from one cell among one million naive cells was reportedly possible.

Sequencing input: naive CD8+ T cells from blood, with Jurkat cell RNA spiked in. Noted subset: FACS-sorted CD8+CD4-CCR7+CD45RA+ naive T cells. This TCR was recovered from a human donor in good health. Some libraries in this study had Jurkat cell RNA spiked in. This chain connects TRBV30 to TRBJ2-3, with D uncertain. As DNA, the CDR3 is TGTGCCTGGAGTCCGAGGCCGGATACGCAGTATTTT. Residues: CAWSPRPDTQYF.